The present T cell receptor (beta chain) was sequenced within a study of sequential checkpoint blockade in melanoma. Using immunoSEQ multiplex PCR, the repertoire was profiled, and TCRdb retains in-frame clones only, with some absent. This sample has fewer than 5,000 clones; under 20% occur once, and the top ten carry roughly 20%. The CDR3 covers 14 residues. V lost 4 bases and J 0 bases, leaving 8 bases between the germline ends. Germline V lookup: CDR1 SGDLS, CDR2 YYNGEE. Stated treatment: randomized to nivolumab then ipilimumab (arm A) or the reverse (arm B). The V and J genes are TRBV9 and TRBJ2-1, with a tentative D call TRBD2 (5 bases). The receptor was isolated from a human patient with melanoma. Some clones in this sample may be carry-over from other donors' samples. The material was tumor tissue (inferred from file names), obtained from a patient given nivolumab and ipilimumab in sequence. The CDR3 region has the DNA TGTGCCAGCAGCCAGAGGGACTCCTACAATGAGCAGTTCTTC. Translating gives CASSQRDSYNEQFF.